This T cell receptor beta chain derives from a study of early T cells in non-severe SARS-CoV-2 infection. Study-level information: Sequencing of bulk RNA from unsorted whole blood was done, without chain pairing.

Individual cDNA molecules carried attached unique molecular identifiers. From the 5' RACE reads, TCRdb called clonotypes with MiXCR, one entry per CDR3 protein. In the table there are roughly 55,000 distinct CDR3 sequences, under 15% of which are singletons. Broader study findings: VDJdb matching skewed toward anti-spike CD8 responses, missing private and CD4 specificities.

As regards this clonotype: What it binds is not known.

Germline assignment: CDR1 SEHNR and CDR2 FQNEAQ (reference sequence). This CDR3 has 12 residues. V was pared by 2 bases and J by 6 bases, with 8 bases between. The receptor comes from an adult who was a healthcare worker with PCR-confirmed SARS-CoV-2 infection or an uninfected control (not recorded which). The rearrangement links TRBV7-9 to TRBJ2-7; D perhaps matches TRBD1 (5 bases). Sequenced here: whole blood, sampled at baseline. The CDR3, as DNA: TGTGCCAGCAGCTTACCAGGGCCCGAGCAGTACTTC. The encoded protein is CASSLPGPEQYF.